The 20 T cell receptor beta chains below come from one sample, sequenced in a study of post-analysis software for immune sequencing data (dated by TCRdb to between 2014 and 2017). The investigation overall reported the following: Significantly higher frequencies in patients than in controls were found for about five TRBV segments, including TRBV5-6, TRBV5-1 and TRBV20-1.

These receptors have no identified antigens. The library relied on PCR. TCRdb names Illumina HiSeq 2500 as the instrument used. To reduce PCR and sequencing biases, unique molecular identifiers were built into the TCR beta cDNA libraries. Using fastp trimming at Q25 and MiXCR clonotype assembly, TCRdb reanalyzed the public sequencing data and kept in-frame beta chains. CDR3 protein duplicates are merged, each entry listing the most common genes and DNA. The sample data list hundreds of thousands of distinct CDR3 sequences, and 53% of these were observed just once. Together, the top ten hold approximately 4.5% of the sample. The sample taken for sequencing was blood. These receptors came from a girl between 5 and 17 years old with multiple sclerosis.

The rearrangement joins TRBV12-3 or TRBV12-4 to TRBJ2-5; no clear D. This CDR3 contains 12 residues. Deletions cut 3 bases from V and 11 bases from J, with 13 bases between. The CDR3, as DNA: TGTGCCAGCAGTTTGGCAGCGACTGAGCAGTACTTC. Translating it yields CASSLAATEQYF.

The rearrangement uses TRBV20-1 and TRBJ2-3; TRBD2 matches 12 bases. CDR3 length: 15 residues. Germline V gene lookup returns CDR1 DFQATT and CDR2 SNEGSKA (reference sequence). After removal of 3 bases from V and 6 bases from J, the junction contained 7 bases not matched to a gene. Here the CDR3 DNA reads TGCAGTGCTAGCCGGCTAGCGGGGGGGTCGGATACGCAGTATTTT. This encodes CSASRLAGGSDTQYF.

The J gene is TRBJ1-2, the V gene TRBV6-5; D gene unclear. Trimming took 8 bases from V and 0 from J, leaving 13 bases between them. The CDR3 extends over 14 amino acids. Germline V gene sequence: CDR1 MNHEY, CDR2 SVGAGI. The CDR3 sequence: CASSGSVTNYGYTF. The CDR3, as DNA: TGTGCCAGCTCTGGGTCAGTCACTAACTATGGCTACACCTTC.

V and J are TRBV7-9 and TRBJ2-1; 7 bases line up with TRBD1. The trim removed 1 base at V and 8 bases at J, leaving 5 bases unmatched. The CDR3 covers 14 residues. Germline V gene sequence: CDR1 SEHNR, CDR2 FQNEAQ (reference sequence). CDR3 DNA: TGTGCCAGCAGCTTAGTGAAACAGGGGTATGAGCAGTTCTTC. This translates into CASSLVKQGYEQFF. Based on the CDR3 plus reference TRBV7-9 and TRBJ2-1, the full variable domain is DTGVSQNPRHKITKRGQNVTFRCDPISEHNRLYWYRQTLGQGPEFLTYFQNEAQLEKSRLLSDRFSAERPKGSFSTLEIQRTEQGDSAMYLCASSLVKQGYEQFFGPGTRLTVL.

This clonotype was detected a few times. The chain combines TRBV20-1 with TRBJ1-1, with D hard to call. V shed 5 bases and J shed 4 bases, with 11 bases lying between them. CDR3 length: 12 amino acids. Looked up from germline, CDR1 is DFQATT and CDR2 is SNEGSKA (reference sequence). This CDR3 reads CSAVPGATEAFF. The CDR3 DNA sequence: TGCAGTGCTGTCCCAGGAGCCACTGAAGCTTTCTTT.

This chain connects TRBV5-5 to TRBJ2-7, with a weak D call TRBD2 (5 bases). CDR1 SGHKS and CDR2 YYEKEE come from the germline V gene (reference sequence). This CDR3 has 13 amino acids. Trimming took off 7 bases at V and 0 bases at J, with 11 bases between the two ends. CDR3 bases: TGTGCCAGCGTACAGCGGCCCTCCTACGAGCAGTACTTC. It codes for CASVQRPSYEQYF.

This clonotype was counted between two and nine times. The genes are TRBV5-1 and TRBJ2-1; the D gene is possibly TRBD1 (6 bases). Trimming removed 0 bases at V and 7 bases at J, with 14 bases between. This CDR3 spans 15 amino acids. Germline V gene data show CDR1 as SGHRS and CDR2 as YFSETQ. CDR3 residues: CASSLVLDRGNEQFF. CDR3 nucleotide sequence: TGCGCCAGCAGCTTGGTGTTAGATAGGGGGAATGAGCAGTTCTTC.

This clonotype was observed a handful of times. The V call is TRBV12-3 or TRBV12-4, the J call TRBJ1-5; maybe TRBD1 (5 bases). CDR3 length equals 12 residues. V lost 5 bases and J 6 bases, leaving 8 bases between the germline ends. The CDR3 protein is CASSPGTQPQHF. CDR3 in DNA: TGTGCCAGCAGTCCCGGGACTCAGCCCCAGCATTTT.

There are many counts of this clonotype. The V and J genes are TRBV27 and TRBJ2-7; D unresolved. CDR3 length: 13 amino acids. CDR1 MNHEY and CDR2 SMNVEV come from the germline V gene (reference sequence). Trimming stripped 0 bases from V and 3 bases from J, with 6 bases between. The CDR3 here is CASSLSASYEQYF. The CDR3 nucleotides are TGTGCCAGCAGTTTATCAGCTAGCTACGAGCAGTACTTC.

The V gene is TRBV7-2, the J gene TRBJ2-5; 8 bases match TRBD1. The ends lost 3 bases at V and 4 bases at J; junction bases unmatched: 4. This CDR3 comprises 14 residues. The germline V gene has CDR1 SGHTA and CDR2 FQGNSA. The DNA for the CDR3 is TGTGCCAGCAGCTTGGACAGGGTCGTAGAGACCCAGTACTTC. Protein: CASSLDRVVETQYF.

J is TRBJ1-1 and V is TRBV20-1; no reliable D call. There are 13 residues in the CDR3. Trimming shortened V by 3 bases and J by 3 bases, and 11 bases separated the two germline ends. The germline V gene has CDR1 DFQATT and CDR2 SNEGSKA (reference sequence). The CDR3 bases are TGCAGTGCTAGGTCCCCAGGAGACACTGAAGCTTTCTTT. It specifies CSARSPGDTEAFF.

About this clonotype: At one of its ends the junction is not consistent with the germline gene, which may arise from a read error. The rearrangement uses TRBV3-1 and TRBJ2-1, with 8 bases fitting TRBD1. Germline-derived CDR1 and CDR2 are LGHDT and YNNKEL (reference sequence). The CDR3 has 16 amino acids. This CDR3 is CASSPPDRGTYHEQFF. In DNA form, the CDR3 reads TGTGCCAGCAGCCCTCCCGACAGGGGAACCTACCATGAGCAGTTCTTC.

A few counts support this clonotype. V and J are TRBV6-6 and TRBJ2-6; D is possibly TRBD2 (6 bases). The CDR3 is 16 residues long. Germline-derived CDR1 and CDR2 are MNHNY and SVGAGI (reference sequence). The ends were cut back, 0 bases at V and 2 bases at J, with 8 bases in the middle. The CDR3 loop reads CASSYSRGPGANVLTF. The CDR3 DNA sequence: TGTGCCAGCAGTTACTCGCGGGGACCTGGGGCCAACGTCCTGACTTTC.

This clonotype was seen a single time. This chain uses TRBV6-1 with TRBJ2-7, with 10 bases matching TRBD2. Germline V CDR1 and CDR2: MNHNS, SASEGT. Unmatched junction bases numbered 15, after V lost 6 bases and J lost 4 bases. The CDR3 spans 17 residues. This chain's CDR3 is CASSPFRSGGAGYEQYF. In DNA form, the CDR3 reads TGTGCCAGCAGCCCATTCCGAAGCGGGGGGGCTGGATACGAGCAGTACTTC.

This chain joins TRBV10-3 and TRBJ2-5; 7 nucleotides agree with TRBD2. J lost 3 bases, V lost 3 bases, and 13 bases had no gene match. CDR3 length: 17 amino acids. CDR1 and CDR2 (germline): ENHRY, SYGVKD. The CDR3: CAISELRLADLKETQYF. The CDR3 nucleotides read TGTGCCATCAGTGAATTAAGACTAGCAGACCTTAAAGAGACCCAGTACTTC.

The chain employs TRBV20-1 and TRBJ2-4, with 12 positions matching TRBD2. The end of the DNA is better explained by TRBJ2-7, so the J call may be wrong. The CDR3 covers 18 residues. Germline loops: CDR1 DFQATT, CDR2 SNEGSKA (reference sequence). The CDR3 reads CSASKLAGGLSSHYEQYF. The CDR3 DNA follows: TGCAGTGCTTCCAAACTAGCGGGAGGACTCTCGTCCCACTACGAGCAGTACTTC.

The chain combines TRBV5-5 with TRBJ1-5; 10 bases are shared with TRBD1. The CDR3 runs 20 residues. Germline trimming cut 4 bases from V and 1 base from J; bases unmatched to any gene: 17. The germline V gene has CDR1 SGHKS and CDR2 YYEKEE (reference sequence). The CDR3, as DNA: TGTGCCAGCAGCCCCCAGCCAGGGACAGGGGAAATCCTGAGCAATCAGCCCCAGCATTTT. Its protein is CASSPQPGTGEILSNQPQHF.

The chain uses TRBV28 and TRBJ2-7, with 7 bases lining up with TRBD1. Germline values: CDR1 MDHEN, CDR2 SYDVKM. V shed 5 bases and J 6 bases; nucleotides not matched to a gene: 7. The CDR3 has 13 residues. The CDR3: CASSPTGTVEQYF. CDR3 bases: TGTGCCAGCAGTCCCACCGGGACAGTCGAGCAGTACTTC. Using reference TRBV28 and TRBJ2-7 for the parts outside the CDR3, the full variable domain is DVKVTQSSRYLVKRTGEKVFLECVQDMDHENMFWYRQDPGLGLRLIYFSYDVKMKEKGDIPEGYSVSREKKERFSLILESASTNQTSMYLCASSPTGTVEQYFGPGTRLTVT.

This clonotype has more than one count but fewer than ten. This chain connects TRBV6-6 to TRBJ2-5, with D possibly TRBD1 on 5 matching bases. The tail of the sequence fits TRBJ2-7 better, so the J call may be wrong. The CDR3 is 14 amino acids. The V gene's germline CDR1 is MNHNY and CDR2 SVGAGI (reference sequence). CDR3 loop: CASSYGRAFTEQYF. CDR3 sequence (DNA): TGTGCCAGCAGTTACGGCAGGGCGTTTACCGAGCAGTACTTC.

CDR3 sequence: CSARVGVVETQYF. CDR3 DNA sequence: TGCAGTGCTAGAGTTGGGGTCGTAGAGACCCAGTACTTC. This chain links TRBV20-1 with TRBJ2-5, with D uncertain. Per germline, CDR1 DFQATT and CDR2 SNEGSKA (reference sequence). The V gene lost 1 base and the J gene lost 4 bases, with 10 bases spanning the gap. The CDR3 sequence is 13 residues long.